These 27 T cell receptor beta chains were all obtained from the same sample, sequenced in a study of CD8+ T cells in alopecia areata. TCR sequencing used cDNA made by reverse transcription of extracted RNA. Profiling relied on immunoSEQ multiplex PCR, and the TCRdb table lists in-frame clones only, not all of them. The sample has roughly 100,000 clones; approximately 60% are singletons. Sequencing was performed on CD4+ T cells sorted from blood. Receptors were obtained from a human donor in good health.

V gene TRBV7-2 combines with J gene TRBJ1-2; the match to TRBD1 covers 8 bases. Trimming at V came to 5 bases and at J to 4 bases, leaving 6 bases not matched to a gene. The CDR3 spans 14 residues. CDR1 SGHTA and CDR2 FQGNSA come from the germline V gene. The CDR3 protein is CASSRGQGGYGYTF. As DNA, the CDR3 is TGTGCCAGCAGCCGAGGACAGGGTGGCTATGGCTACACCTTC.

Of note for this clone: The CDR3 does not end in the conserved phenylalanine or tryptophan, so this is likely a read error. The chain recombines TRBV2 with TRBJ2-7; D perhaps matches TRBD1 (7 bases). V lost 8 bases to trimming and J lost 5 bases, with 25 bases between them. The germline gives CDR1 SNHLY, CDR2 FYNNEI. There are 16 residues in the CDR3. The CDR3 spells CASGKGSQGGPNEQYS. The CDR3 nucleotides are TGTGCCAGCGGAAAGGGGAGTCAGGGGGGACCTAACGAGCAGTACTCC.

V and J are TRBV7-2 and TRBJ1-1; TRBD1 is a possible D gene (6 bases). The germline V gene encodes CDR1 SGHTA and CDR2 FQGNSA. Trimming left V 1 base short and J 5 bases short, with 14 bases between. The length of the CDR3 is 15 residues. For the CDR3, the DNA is TGTGCCAGCAGCTTAGTAGCGGGGGCAAGAACTGAAGCTTTCTTT. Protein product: CASSLVAGARTEAFF.

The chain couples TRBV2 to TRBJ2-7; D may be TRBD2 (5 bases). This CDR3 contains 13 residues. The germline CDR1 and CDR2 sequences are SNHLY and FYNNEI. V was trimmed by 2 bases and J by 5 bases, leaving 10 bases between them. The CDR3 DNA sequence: TGTGCCAGCAGTGAACAAGGGAGAAACGAGCAGTACTTC. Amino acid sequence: CASSEQGRNEQYF.

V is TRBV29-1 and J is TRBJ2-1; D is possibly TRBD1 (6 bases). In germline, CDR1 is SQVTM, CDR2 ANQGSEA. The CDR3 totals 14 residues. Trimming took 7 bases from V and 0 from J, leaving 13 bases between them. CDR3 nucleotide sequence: TGCAGCGGCCTCCAGGGGTTCTCCTACAATGAGCAGTTCTTC. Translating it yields CSGLQGFSYNEQFF.

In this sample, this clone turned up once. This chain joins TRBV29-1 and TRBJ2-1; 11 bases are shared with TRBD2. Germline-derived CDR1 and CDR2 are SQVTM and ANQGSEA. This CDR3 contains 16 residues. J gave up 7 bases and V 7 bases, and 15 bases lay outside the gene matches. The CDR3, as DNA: TGCAGCGCACCGAGGGCGGCCGGGACTAGCGGTAATGAGCAGTTCTTC. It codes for CSAPRAAGTSGNEQFF.

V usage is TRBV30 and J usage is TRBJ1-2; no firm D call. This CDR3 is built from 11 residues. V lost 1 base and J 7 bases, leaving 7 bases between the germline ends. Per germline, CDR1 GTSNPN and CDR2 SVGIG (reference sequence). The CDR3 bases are TGTGCCTGGAGTGCTAACGTTGGCTACACCTTC. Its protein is CAWSANVGYTF.

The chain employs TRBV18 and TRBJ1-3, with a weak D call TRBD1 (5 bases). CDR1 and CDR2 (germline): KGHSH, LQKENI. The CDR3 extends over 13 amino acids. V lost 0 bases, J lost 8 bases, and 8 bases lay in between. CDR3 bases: TGTGCCAGCTCACCACCGGGGACGGACACCATATATTTT. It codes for CASSPPGTDTIYF. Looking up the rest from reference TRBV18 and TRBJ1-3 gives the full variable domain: NAGVMQNPRHLVRRRGQEARLRCSPMKGHSHVYWYRQLPEEGLKFMVYLQKENIIDESGMPKERFSAEFPKEGPSILRIQQVVRGDSAAYFCASSPPGTDTIYFGEGSWLTVV.

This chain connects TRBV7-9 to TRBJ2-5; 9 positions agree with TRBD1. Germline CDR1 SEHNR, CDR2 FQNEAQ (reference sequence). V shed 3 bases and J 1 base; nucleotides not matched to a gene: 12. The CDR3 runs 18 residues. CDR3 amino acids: CASSFPPGQGGTQETQYF. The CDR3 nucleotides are TGTGCCAGCAGCTTCCCCCCGGGACAGGGAGGTACCCAAGAGACCCAGTACTTC.

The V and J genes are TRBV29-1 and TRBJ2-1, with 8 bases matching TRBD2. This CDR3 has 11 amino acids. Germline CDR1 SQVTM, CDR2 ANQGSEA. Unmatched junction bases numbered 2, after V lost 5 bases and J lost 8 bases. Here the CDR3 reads CSVRGLDEQFF. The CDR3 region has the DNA TGCAGCGTTAGGGGACTAGATGAGCAGTTCTTC.

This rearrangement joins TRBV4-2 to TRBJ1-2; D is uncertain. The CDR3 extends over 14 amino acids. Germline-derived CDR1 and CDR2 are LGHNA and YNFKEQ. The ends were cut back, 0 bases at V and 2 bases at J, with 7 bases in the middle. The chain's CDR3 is CASSQDQSNYGYTF. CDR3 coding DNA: TGTGCCAGCAGCCAAGACCAGAGCAACTATGGCTACACCTTC.

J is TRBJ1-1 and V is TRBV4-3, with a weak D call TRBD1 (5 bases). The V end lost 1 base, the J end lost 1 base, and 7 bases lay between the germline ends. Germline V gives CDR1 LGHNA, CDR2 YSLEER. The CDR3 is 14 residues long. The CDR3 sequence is CASSQVQGNTEAFF. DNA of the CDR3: TGCGCCAGCAGCCAAGTTCAGGGGAACACTGAAGCTTTCTTT.

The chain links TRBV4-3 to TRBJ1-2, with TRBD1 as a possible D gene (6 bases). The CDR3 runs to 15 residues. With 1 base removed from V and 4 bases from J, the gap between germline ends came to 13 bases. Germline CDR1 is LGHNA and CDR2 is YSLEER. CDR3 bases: TGCGCCAGCAGCCAAGGACAGGTTCGTCGCTATGGCTACACCTTC. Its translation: CASSQGQVRRYGYTF.

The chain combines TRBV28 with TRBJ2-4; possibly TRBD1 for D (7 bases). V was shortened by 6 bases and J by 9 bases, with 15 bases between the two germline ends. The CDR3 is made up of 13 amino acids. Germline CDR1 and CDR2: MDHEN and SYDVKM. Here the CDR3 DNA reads TGTGCCAGCAGCTCCCAGGGGGGCGGCATTCAGTACTTC. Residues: CASSSQGGGIQYF. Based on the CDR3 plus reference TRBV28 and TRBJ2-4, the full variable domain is DVKVTQSSRYLVKRTGEKVFLECVQDMDHENMFWYRQDPGLGLRLIYFSYDVKMKEKGDIPEGYSVSREKKERFSLILESASTNQTSMYLCASSSQGGGIQYFGAGTRLSVL.

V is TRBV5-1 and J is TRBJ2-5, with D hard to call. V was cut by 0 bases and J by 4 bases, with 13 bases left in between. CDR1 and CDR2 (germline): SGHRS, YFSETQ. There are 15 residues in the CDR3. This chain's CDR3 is CASSLALLQTETQYF. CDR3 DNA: TGCGCCAGCAGCTTGGCCCTTCTTCAGACAGAGACCCAGTACTTC.

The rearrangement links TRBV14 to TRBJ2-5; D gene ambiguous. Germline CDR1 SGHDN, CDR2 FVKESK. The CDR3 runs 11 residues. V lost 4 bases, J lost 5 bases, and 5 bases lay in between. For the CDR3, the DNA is TGTGCCAGCAGCCTCGGCGAGACCCAGTACTTC. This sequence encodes CASSLGETQYF.

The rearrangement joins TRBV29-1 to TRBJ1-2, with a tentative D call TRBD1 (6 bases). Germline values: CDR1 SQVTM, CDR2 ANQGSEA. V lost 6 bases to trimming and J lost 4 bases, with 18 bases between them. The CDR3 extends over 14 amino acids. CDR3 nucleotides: TGCAGCGTGAGCGTCCTCGGAGGGGGCTATGGCTACACCTTC. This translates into CSVSVLGGGYGYTF.

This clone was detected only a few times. The DNA of the CDR3 is TGTGCCAGCAGCCAAGTGGAAGTACCCACTGAAGCTTTCTTT. Translation: CASSQVEVPTEAFF. The V call is TRBV4-2, the J call TRBJ1-1, with D unresolved. This CDR3 is built from 14 residues. V lost 1 base and J 4 bases, leaving 10 bases between the germline ends. The germline V gene has CDR1 LGHNA and CDR2 YNFKEQ.

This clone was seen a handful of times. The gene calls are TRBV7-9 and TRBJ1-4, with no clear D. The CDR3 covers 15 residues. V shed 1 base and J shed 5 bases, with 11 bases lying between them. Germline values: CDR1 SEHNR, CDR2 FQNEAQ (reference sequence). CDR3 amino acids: CASSLGGPNNEKLFF. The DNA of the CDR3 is TGTGCCAGCAGCTTAGGTGGCCCGAACAATGAAAAACTGTTTTTT.

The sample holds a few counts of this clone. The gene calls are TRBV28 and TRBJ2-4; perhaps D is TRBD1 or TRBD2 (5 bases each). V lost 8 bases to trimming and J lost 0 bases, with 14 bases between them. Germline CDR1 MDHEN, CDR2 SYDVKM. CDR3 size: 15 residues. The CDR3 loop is CASRGSGLAKNIQYF. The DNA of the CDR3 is TGTGCCAGCCGGGGATCGGGGCTAGCCAAAAACATTCAGTACTTC.

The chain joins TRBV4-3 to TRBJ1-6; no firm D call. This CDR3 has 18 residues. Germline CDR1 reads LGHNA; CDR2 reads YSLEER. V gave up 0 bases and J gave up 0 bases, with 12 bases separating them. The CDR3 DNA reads TGCGCCAGCAGCCAAGATCCTCTCAGCAGCTCCTATAATTCACCCCTCCACTTT. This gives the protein CASSQDPLSSSYNSPLHF.

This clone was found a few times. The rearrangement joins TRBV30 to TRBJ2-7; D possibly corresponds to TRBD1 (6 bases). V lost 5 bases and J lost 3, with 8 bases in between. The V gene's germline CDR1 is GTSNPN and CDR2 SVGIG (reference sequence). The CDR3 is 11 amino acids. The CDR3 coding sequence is TGTGCCTGGGGGGACAACTACGAGCAGTACTTC. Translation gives CAWGDNYEQYF.

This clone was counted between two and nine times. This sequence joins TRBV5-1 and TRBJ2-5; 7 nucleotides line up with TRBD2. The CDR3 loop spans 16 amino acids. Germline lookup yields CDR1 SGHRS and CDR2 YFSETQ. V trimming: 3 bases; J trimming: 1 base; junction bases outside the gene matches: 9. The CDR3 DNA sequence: TGCGCCAGCAGCTCTTTTGGAGCGGGGTTCCAAGAGACCCAGTACTTC. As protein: CASSSFGAGFQETQYF.

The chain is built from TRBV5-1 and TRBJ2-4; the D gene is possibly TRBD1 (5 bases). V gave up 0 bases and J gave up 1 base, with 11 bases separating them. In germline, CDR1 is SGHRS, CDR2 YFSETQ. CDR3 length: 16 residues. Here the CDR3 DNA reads TGCGCCAGCAGCTTGGAGTCAGGGTCGGCCAAAAACATTCAGTACTTC. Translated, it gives CASSLESGSAKNIQYF.

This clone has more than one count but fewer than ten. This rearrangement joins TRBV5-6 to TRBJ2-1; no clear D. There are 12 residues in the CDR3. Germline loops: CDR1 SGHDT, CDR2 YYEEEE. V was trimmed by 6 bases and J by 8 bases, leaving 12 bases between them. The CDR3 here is CASMIGRDEQFF. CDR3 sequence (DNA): TGTGCCAGCATGATTGGTAGGGATGAGCAGTTCTTC.

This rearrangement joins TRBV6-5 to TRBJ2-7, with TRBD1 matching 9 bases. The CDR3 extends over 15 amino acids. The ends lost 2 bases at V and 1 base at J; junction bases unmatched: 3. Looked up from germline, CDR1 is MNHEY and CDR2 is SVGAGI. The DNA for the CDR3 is TGTGCCAGCAGTTACGATGGGACAGGGTCCTACGAGCAGTACTTC. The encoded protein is CASSYDGTGSYEQYF.

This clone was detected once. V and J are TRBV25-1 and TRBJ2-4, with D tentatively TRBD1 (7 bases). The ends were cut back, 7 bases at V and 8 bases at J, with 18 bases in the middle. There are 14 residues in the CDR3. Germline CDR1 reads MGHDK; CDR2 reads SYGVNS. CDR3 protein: CASKPAGDRDIQYF. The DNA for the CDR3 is TGTGCCAGCAAGCCAGCGGGTGACAGGGACATTCAGTACTTC.